Described below is a single T cell receptor (beta chain) sequence and its context. The antigen is undetermined. Second-dose timings of about 4 or about 12 weeks were pooled. Clones were read by immunoSEQ multiplex PCR, and TCRdb kept only the in-frame ones, dropping some. This sample has about 110,000 clones, with nearly 90% found just once. The sample belongs to a study of T cell responses to AZD1222 COVID-19 vaccine. Whole-study results and caveats: Vaccination with two AZD1222 doses was followed by a rise in Spike-specific TCR breadth and depth. Reportedly, nearly half the spike-specific TCRs target unmutated variant regions. Seropositive status at baseline applied to only six AZD1222 recipients.

Germline CDR1 reads SEHNR; CDR2 reads FQNEAQ (reference sequence). The germline V and J ends were trimmed by 5 bases and 1 base, with 17 bases remaining between them. The CDR3 sequence is 16 residues long. The chain carries TRBV7-9 and TRBJ1-2; D perhaps matches TRBD1 (5 bases). Specimen: peripheral blood, collected 28 days after the second AZD1222 dose. The TCR comes from an adult who received the AZD1222 COVID-19 vaccine. The CDR3, as DNA: TGTGCCAGCAGCCCGCAGACAGATTCGTTTAACTATGGCTACACCTTC. It specifies CASSPQTDSFNYGYTF.